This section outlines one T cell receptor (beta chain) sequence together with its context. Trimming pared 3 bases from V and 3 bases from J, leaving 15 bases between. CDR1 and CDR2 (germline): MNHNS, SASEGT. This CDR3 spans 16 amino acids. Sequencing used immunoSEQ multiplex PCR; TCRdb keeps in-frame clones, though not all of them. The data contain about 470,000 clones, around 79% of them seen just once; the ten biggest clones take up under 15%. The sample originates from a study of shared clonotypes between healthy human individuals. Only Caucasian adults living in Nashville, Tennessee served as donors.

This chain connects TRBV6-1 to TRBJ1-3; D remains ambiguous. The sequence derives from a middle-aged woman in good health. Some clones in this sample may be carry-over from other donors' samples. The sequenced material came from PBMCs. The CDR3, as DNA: TGTGCCAGCAGTGACCCTGGGTCCCCAGGTGGAAACACCATATATTTT. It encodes CASSDPGSPGGNTIYF.